Following are 24 T cell receptor beta chains from one sample sequenced in a study of blood T cell repertoires in COVID-19. Produced via immunoSEQ multiplex PCR; TCRdb's table is partial and in-frame only. Here the sample spans under 150,000 clones, around nine tenths being singletons. Material for sequencing was peripheral blood. Receptors originate from a man aged 50 to 60 with active or convalescent COVID-19.

This chain joins TRBV10-2 and TRBJ2-3; TRBD2 agrees at 13 bases. Per germline, CDR1 WSHSY and CDR2 SAAADI. The CDR3 is 14 residues long. Trimming at V came to 10 bases and at J to 5 bases, leaving 6 bases not matched to a gene. The CDR3 protein is CATGLAGAQDTQYF. As DNA, the CDR3 is TGCGCCACCGGACTAGCGGGAGCGCAAGATACGCAGTATTTT.

This chain uses TRBV19 with TRBJ1-2; D is undetermined. CDR1 is LNHDA, CDR2 SQIVND, per germline (reference sequence). V gave up 0 bases and J gave up 6 bases, with 20 bases separating them. The CDR3 has 17 residues. The CDR3 is CASSIDRWASSTDGYTF. In DNA, the CDR3 is TGTGCCAGTAGTATAGATCGTTGGGCTTCTTCGACCGATGGCTACACCTTC.

This chain joins TRBV6-6 and TRBJ1-3; weak D call: TRBD1 (5 bases). V shed 0 bases and J shed 4 bases, with 13 bases lying between them. Germline V gives CDR1 MNHNY, CDR2 SVGAGI (reference sequence). The CDR3 has 16 residues. The CDR3 here is CASSYSGEGKGNTIYF. The CDR3 DNA is TGTGCCAGCAGTTACTCTGGGGAGGGGAAGGGAAACACCATATATTTT.

The rearrangement joins TRBV27 to TRBJ1-5, with D perhaps matching TRBD1 (5 bases). The CDR3 is 13 amino acids. V shed 4 bases and J shed 5 bases, with 9 bases lying between them. Germline CDR1 is MNHEY and CDR2 is SMNVEV (reference sequence). The CDR3 DNA follows: TGTGCCAGCAGTTGGGGGGGAGATCAGCCCCAGCATTTT. Protein sequence: CASSWGGDQPQHF.

CDR3 residues: CASKQGANAEAFF. The CDR3 nucleotides are TGTGCCAGCAAACAGGGGGCAAACGCTGAAGCTTTCTTT. J is TRBJ1-1 and V is TRBV19; TRBD1 agrees at 9 bases. The CDR3 sequence is 13 residues long. After removal of 9 bases from V and 6 bases from J, the junction contained 8 bases not matched to a gene. From germline, CDR1 is LNHDA and CDR2 SQIVND (reference sequence).

V gene TRBV7-8 combines with J gene TRBJ1-4, with 8 bases that match TRBD1. CDR3 length equals 17 residues. CDR1 SGHVS and CDR2 FQNEAQ come from the germline V gene. J gave up 0 bases and V 1 base, and 4 bases lay outside the gene matches. The CDR3 loop is CASSLGGQASTNEKLFF. The CDR3 coding sequence is TGTGCCAGCAGCTTAGGGGGACAGGCCTCAACTAATGAAAAACTGTTTTTT.

The genes are TRBV12-3 or TRBV12-4 and TRBJ2-1, with 12 bases lining up with TRBD2. Unmatched junction bases numbered 1, after V lost 7 bases and J lost 9 bases. This CDR3 is 12 amino acids long. CDR3 sequence (DNA): TGTGCCAGCAAACTAGCGGGAGGTGAGCAGTTCTTC. Protein: CASKLAGGEQFF.

The V gene is TRBV11-2, the J gene TRBJ1-4; D ambiguous. This CDR3 is built from 12 residues. Trimming removed 3 bases at V and 8 bases at J, with 7 bases between. Germline values: CDR1 SGHAT, CDR2 FQNNGV. CDR3 loop: CASSFPQEKLFF. The CDR3 DNA sequence: TGTGCCAGCAGCTTTCCACAGGAAAAACTGTTTTTT.

A few counts support this clone. This rearrangement joins TRBV18 to TRBJ2-7; 7 nucleotides align to TRBD1. V lost 0 bases to trimming and J lost 5 bases; unmatched junction nucleotides: 4. CDR1 and CDR2 from the germline V gene are KGHSH and LQKENI. CDR3 size: 14 residues. CDR3 coding DNA: TGTGCCAGCTCACCACCGACAGGGTCTAACGAGCAGTACTTC. Translated: CASSPPTGSNEQYF.

This sequence joins TRBV5-1 and TRBJ2-5, with TRBD1 matching over 7 bases. V gave up 0 bases and J gave up 1 base; unmatched junction bases: 0. There are 14 residues in the CDR3. Germline V CDR1 and CDR2: SGHRS, YFSETQ. CDR3 DNA: TGCGCCAGCAGCTTGGGGGACAGCCAAGAGACCCAGTACTTC. Translation gives CASSLGDSQETQYF. The full variable domain, completed using reference TRBV5-1 and TRBJ2-5, is KAGVTQTPRYLIKTRGQQVTLSCSPISGHRSVSWYQQTPGQGLQFLFEYFSETQRNKGNFPGRFSGRQFSNSRSEMNVSTLELGDSALYLCASSLGDSQETQYFGPGTRLLVL.

V is TRBV6-9 and J is TRBJ2-5; TRBD2 might be the D (5 bases). The CDR3 has 13 amino acids. V was clipped by 5 bases and J by 4 bases, with 11 bases between them. Germline CDR1 MNHGY, CDR2 SVAAGI. The CDR3 DNA reads TGTGCCAGCAGTACCGGTCGGGGAGAGACCCAGTACTTC. It codes for CASSTGRGETQYF.

This clone was detected only a few times. The V gene is TRBV7-8, the J gene TRBJ2-1; 9 bases map to TRBD2. In germline, CDR1 is SGHVS, CDR2 FQNEAQ. J was trimmed by 12 bases and V by 5 bases; bases with no gene match: 20. The CDR3 is 17 amino acids. CDR3 coding DNA: TGTGCCAGCAGCCCACCCTATACTAGCGGGCTCTCTGGGGGGCAGTTCTTC. The encoded protein is CASSPPYTSGLSGGQFF. The full variable domain, completed using reference TRBV7-8 and TRBJ2-1, is GAGVSQSPRYKVAKRGQDVALRCDPISGHVSLFWYQQALGQGPEFLTYFQNEAQLDKSGLPSDRFFAERPEGSVSTLKIQRTQQEDSAVYLCASSPPYTSGLSGGQFFGPGTRLTVL.

V usage is TRBV5-6 and J usage is TRBJ2-7, with TRBD2 matching 11 bases. CDR3 size: 16 residues. V was pared by 3 bases and J by 4 bases, with 9 bases of the junction left unmatched. Germline V gives CDR1 SGHDT, CDR2 YYEEEE. The CDR3 DNA follows: TGTGCCAGCAGCTGGGGCGTAGCGGGAGGGAGGTACGAGCAGTACTTC. Protein sequence: CASSWGVAGGRYEQYF.

The sample holds one count of this clone. The chain recombines TRBV24-1 with TRBJ1-4; maybe TRBD1 (5 bases). Germline V gene lookup returns CDR1 KGHDR and CDR2 SFDVKD. The CDR3 runs to 15 residues. V lost 2 bases and J lost 7, with 13 bases in between. CDR3 region: CATSDSQGGGEKLFF. CDR3 DNA: TGTGCCACCAGTGATTCTCAGGGCGGCGGTGAAAAACTGTTTTTT.

The rearrangement joins TRBV2 to TRBJ1-1; TRBD1 matches 7 bases. Germline V gene data show CDR1 as SNHLY and CDR2 as FYNNEI. This CDR3 comprises 16 residues. V shed 1 base, J shed 6 bases, and the junction held 11 bases outside the gene matches. The CDR3 loop reads CASSEGARIQGAEAFF. DNA for the CDR3: TGTGCCAGCAGTGAAGGGGCCCGGATCCAGGGGGCTGAAGCTTTCTTT.

This chain links TRBV20-1 with TRBJ1-5; TRBD1 is a possible D gene (6 bases). The CDR3 sequence is 13 residues long. Germline CDR1 is DFQATT and CDR2 is SNEGSKA (reference sequence). Trimming took 3 bases from V and 4 from J, leaving 10 bases between them. DNA for the CDR3: TGCAGTGCTAGTAGGGACACTAATCAGCCCCAGCATTTT. Protein sequence: CSASRDTNQPQHF.

The V gene is TRBV9, the J gene TRBJ2-3; D is ambiguous. V lost 4 bases to trimming and J lost 3 bases, with 18 bases between them. The germline CDR1 and CDR2 sequences are SGDLS and YYNGEE. This CDR3 has 16 amino acids. CDR3 bases: TGTGCCAGCAGCCTCCGGGTGCAGCTAAATACAGATACGCAGTATTTT. It translates to CASSLRVQLNTDTQYF.

The chain combines TRBV28 with TRBJ1-3, with 8 bases identical to TRBD1. Germline CDR1 and CDR2: MDHEN and SYDVKM. This CDR3 region has 11 residues. V shed 10 bases and J 9 bases; nucleotides not matched to a gene: 5. The CDR3 loop is CAMTGDRTIYF. As DNA, the CDR3 is TGTGCCATGACAGGGGACCGCACCATATATTTT.

The chain couples TRBV27 to TRBJ1-5, with 7 bases identical to TRBD1. After removal of 4 bases from V and 9 bases from J, the junction contained 9 bases not matched to a gene. CDR3 length equals 14 residues. Germline CDR1 MNHEY, CDR2 SMNVEV (reference sequence). The CDR3 loop is CASSSRARDRPQHF. CDR3 coding DNA: TGTGCCAGCAGTTCGAGGGCCCGGGACAGGCCCCAGCATTTT.

This chain links TRBV10-2 with TRBJ2-3, with 13 bases matching TRBD2. CDR3 length: 15 residues. Germline CDR1 WSHSY, CDR2 SAAADI. Losses at the gene ends were 2 bases for V and 5 bases for J; bases not matched to a gene: 1. CDR3 DNA: TGCGCCAGCAGTGAGGGGACTAGCGGGATAGATACGCAGTATTTT. Protein: CASSEGTSGIDTQYF.

This clone was seen a handful of times. The chain uses TRBV4-3 and TRBJ2-1, with D perhaps matching TRBD1 (5 bases). Germline CDR1 and CDR2: LGHNA and YSLEER. V lost 0 bases, J lost 0 bases, and 9 bases lay in between. There are 16 residues in the CDR3. The chain's CDR3 is CASSQEDTGSYNEQFF. For the CDR3, the DNA is TGCGCCAGCAGCCAAGAGGACACTGGCTCCTACAATGAGCAGTTCTTC.

The V and J genes are TRBV6-2 or TRBV6-3 and TRBJ2-1; 8 nucleotides align to TRBD1. The CDR3 extends over 15 amino acids. V dropped 6 bases and J dropped 4; count of bases not matched to a gene: 8. CDR1 and CDR2 (germline): MNHEY, SVGEGT. The DNA for the CDR3 is TGTGCCAGCAGCTCTCGGACAGGGAAGTACAATGAGCAGTTCTTC. It encodes CASSSRTGKYNEQFF.

The chain is built from TRBV9 and TRBJ2-1; D is possibly TRBD2 (5 bases). Trimming took off 2 bases at V and 2 bases at J, with 14 bases between the two ends. Per germline, CDR1 SGDLS and CDR2 YYNGEE. This CDR3 is 16 amino acids long. The CDR3 DNA is TGTGCCAGCAGCGTTACAACCGGGAAAGCCTACAATGAGCAGTTCTTC. This codes for CASSVTTGKAYNEQFF.

J is TRBJ2-7 and V is TRBV12-3 or TRBV12-4; a possible D gene is TRBD1 (5 bases). CDR3 length: 13 residues. Trimming removed 8 bases from V and 7 bases from J, with 18 bases in between. For the CDR3, the DNA is TGTGCCAGCCAAAGGGGTGCCCCCGGGGAGCAGTACTTC. Protein sequence: CASQRGAPGEQYF.